Shown below are 9 T cell receptor beta chains from a single sample sequenced in a study of blood T cell repertoires in COVID-19. Sequencing was performed with immunoSEQ multiplex PCR; in TCRdb, only in-frame clones are kept and a portion is missing. The repertoire holds hundreds of thousands of clones, with approximately 84% as singletons. Sequenced material: PBMCs or T cells enriched from blood (not recorded which). Receptor source: a man aged 18-30 years who had recovered from COVID-19.

The chain recombines TRBV2 with TRBJ2-7; TRBD2 matches 8 bases. CDR3 length: 15 amino acids. Germline V gives CDR1 SNHLY, CDR2 FYNNEI. The junction had 2 bases not matched to a gene; V was cut back by 1 base and J by 0 bases. CDR3 sequence reads: CASSEEREISYEQYF. CDR3 DNA sequence: TGTGCCAGCAGTGAAGAGCGGGAGATCTCCTACGAGCAGTACTTC.

The rearrangement joins TRBV11-2 to TRBJ1-4, with 10 bases identical to TRBD1. Per the germline V gene, CDR1 is SGHAT and CDR2 is FQNNGV. The CDR3 extends over 15 amino acids. J gave up 6 bases and V 4 bases, and 5 bases lay outside the gene matches. CDR3 amino acids: CASSSTGGFYEKLFF. DNA of the CDR3: TGTGCCAGCAGCTCGACAGGGGGCTTTTATGAAAAACTGTTTTTT. The variable domain in full, completed from reference TRBV11-2 and TRBJ1-4, reads EAGVAQSPRYKIIEKRQSVAFWCNPISGHATLYWYQQILGQGPKLLIQFQNNGVVDDSQLPKDRFSAERLKGVDSTLKIQPAKLEDSAVYLCASSSTGGFYEKLFFGSGTQLSVL.

The rearrangement links TRBV19 to TRBJ2-7, with TRBD1 matching over 9 bases. Germline CDR1 is LNHDA and CDR2 is SQIVND (reference sequence). The CDR3 consists of 14 residues. The J segment lost 4 bases and the V segment lost 8 bases, leaving 9 bases of the junction unmatched. The CDR3 reads CASEGGTGRYEQYF. The CDR3 DNA follows: TGTGCCAGTGAGGGGGGGACAGGGCGGTACGAGCAGTACTTC.

The chain carries TRBV5-4 and TRBJ1-1; D remains unclear. The V and J ends lost 4 bases and 3 bases respectively, with 16 bases between them. The CDR3 runs 15 residues. Germline assignment: CDR1 SGHNT and CDR2 YYREEE (reference sequence). This CDR3 reads CASSAREGRDTEAFF. CDR3 coding DNA: TGTGCCAGCAGCGCCCGAGAGGGTAGGGACACTGAAGCTTTCTTT.

This clone showed up just a few times. The chain recombines TRBV3-1 (or the pseudogene TRBV3-2) with TRBJ2-2; 9 nucleotides match TRBD2. The V segment lost 7 bases and the J segment 3 bases; nucleotides outside the gene matches: 3. The CDR3 consists of 14 residues. CDR1 LGHDT and CDR2 YNNKEL come from the germline V gene (reference sequence). DNA of the CDR3: TGTGCCAGCACGGGACTAGCAGACACCGGGGAGCTGTTTTTT. It is translated as CASTGLADTGELFF.

The rearrangement joins TRBV2 to TRBJ2-7; TRBD1 matches at 8 bases. Trimming at V came to 6 bases and at J to 1 base, leaving 5 bases not matched to a gene. This CDR3 is 14 amino acids long. The germline V gene has CDR1 SNHLY and CDR2 FYNNEI. CDR3 sequence (DNA): TGTGCCAGCAGATCGGGACAGGATTCCTACGAGCAGTACTTC. Translating it yields CASRSGQDSYEQYF.

This chain links TRBV19 with TRBJ1-5; 7 positions match TRBD1. With V trimmed by 1 base and J by 0 bases, 6 bases remained unmatched. Germline V gene sequence: CDR1 LNHDA, CDR2 SQIVND (reference sequence). This CDR3 has 17 residues. CDR3 sequence (DNA): TGTGCCAGTAGTATAGTCAGGGGGGCTTATAGCAATCAGCCCCAGCATTTT. This translates into CASSIVRGAYSNQPQHF.

V and J are TRBV15 and TRBJ1-5; 7 bases fit TRBD1. The CDR3 totals 14 residues. Germline V gene sequence: CDR1 LNHNV, CDR2 YYDKDF (reference sequence). V gave up 4 bases and J gave up 3 bases; unmatched junction bases: 3. The CDR3: CATSKDRVNQPQHF. CDR3 DNA: TGTGCCACCAGCAAAGACAGGGTCAATCAGCCCCAGCATTTT. The complete variable domain, with remaining parts taken from reference TRBV15 and TRBJ1-5, reads DAMVIQNPRYQVTQFGKPVTLSCSQTLNHNVMYWYQQKSSQAPKLLFHYYDKDFNNEADTPDNFQSRRPNTSFCFLDIRSPGLGDTAMYLCATSKDRVNQPQHFGDGTRLSIL.

The chain carries TRBV2 and TRBJ1-5; 11 bases match TRBD1. Trimming at V came to 6 bases and at J to 0 bases, leaving 19 bases not matched to a gene. Germline values: CDR1 SNHLY, CDR2 FYNNEI. The CDR3 sequence is 21 residues long. The CDR3 DNA is TGTGCCAGCAGCGAAAAAGGTATTACGGACAGGGGGCCTCATAGCAATCAGCCCCAGCATTTT. Amino acid sequence: CASSEKGITDRGPHSNQPQHF.